The 3 T cell receptor beta chains below come from one sample, sequenced in a study of blood T cell repertoires in COVID-19. TCRdb's copy holds only in-frame clones and misses some; the assay was immunoSEQ multiplex PCR. Of some 140,000 clones in the sample, under 85% are singletons; the top ten hold 0.55% to 0.75%. Sequenced material: peripheral blood. These receptors all come from a man aged 55 to 70 with COVID-19, enrolled during active disease.

The chain links TRBV24-1 to TRBJ2-7; TRBD1 agrees at 9 bases. Germline V gene data show CDR1 as KGHDR and CDR2 as SFDVKD. The CDR3 runs 17 residues. V lost 8 bases and J lost 0; bases outside the gene matches: 13. This CDR3 reads CATTRDRAIYTSYEQYF. CDR3 in DNA: TGTGCCACCACCCGGGACAGGGCTATCTACACCTCCTACGAGCAGTACTTC.

The chain recombines TRBV5-5 with TRBJ2-3; D possibly corresponds to TRBD1 (6 bases). Trimming removed 2 bases at V and 4 bases at J, with 11 bases between. CDR1 is SGHKS and CDR2 is YYEKEE in the germline V gene (reference sequence). This CDR3 contains 14 residues. Here the CDR3 reads CASSFGAGADTQYF. The CDR3 DNA reads TGTGCCAGCAGCTTTGGAGCAGGGGCAGATACGCAGTATTTT. Complete variable domain (other parts from reference TRBV5-5 and TRBJ2-3): DAGVTQSPTHLIKTRGQQVTLRCSPISGHKSVSWYQQVLGQGPQFIFQYYEKEERGRGNFPDRFSARQFPNYSSELNVNALLLGDSALYLCASSFGAGADTQYFGPGTRLTVL.

The gene calls are TRBV9 and TRBJ2-1, with 7 bases that match TRBD2. The CDR3 runs 13 residues. Losses at the gene ends were 3 bases for V and 4 bases for J; bases not matched to a gene: 1. Germline CDR1 is SGDLS and CDR2 is YYNGEE. The CDR3 here is CASSGGRYNEQFF. DNA for the CDR3: TGTGCCAGCAGCGGCGGGAGATACAATGAGCAGTTCTTC.